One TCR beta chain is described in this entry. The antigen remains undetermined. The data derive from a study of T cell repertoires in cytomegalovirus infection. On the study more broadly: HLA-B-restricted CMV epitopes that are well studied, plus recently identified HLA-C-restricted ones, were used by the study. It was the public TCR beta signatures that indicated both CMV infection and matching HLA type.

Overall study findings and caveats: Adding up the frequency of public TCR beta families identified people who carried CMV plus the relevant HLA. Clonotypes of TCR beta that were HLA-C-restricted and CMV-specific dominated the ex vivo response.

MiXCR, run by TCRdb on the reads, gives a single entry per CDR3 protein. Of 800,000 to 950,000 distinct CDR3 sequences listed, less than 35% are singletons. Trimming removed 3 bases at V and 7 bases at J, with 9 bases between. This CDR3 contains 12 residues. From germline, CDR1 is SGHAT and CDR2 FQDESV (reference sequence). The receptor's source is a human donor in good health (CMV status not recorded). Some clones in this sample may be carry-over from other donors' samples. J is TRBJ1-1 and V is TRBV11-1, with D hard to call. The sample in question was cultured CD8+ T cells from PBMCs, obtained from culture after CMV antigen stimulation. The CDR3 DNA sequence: TGTGCCAGCAGCTTCAGTCGAAGTGAAGCTTTCTTT. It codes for CASSFSRSEAFF.